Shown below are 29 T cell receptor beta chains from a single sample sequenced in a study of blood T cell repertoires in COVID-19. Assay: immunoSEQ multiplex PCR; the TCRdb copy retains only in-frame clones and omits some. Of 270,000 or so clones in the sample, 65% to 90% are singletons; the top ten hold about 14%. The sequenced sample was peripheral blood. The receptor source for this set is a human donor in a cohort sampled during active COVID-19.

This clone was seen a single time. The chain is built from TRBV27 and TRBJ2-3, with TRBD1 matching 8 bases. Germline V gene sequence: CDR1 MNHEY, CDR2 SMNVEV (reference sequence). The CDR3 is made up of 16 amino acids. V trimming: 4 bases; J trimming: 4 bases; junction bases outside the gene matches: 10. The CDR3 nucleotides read TGTGCCAGCAGTTCCCTCGGGACAGGATTGTCAGATACGCAGTATTTT. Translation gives CASSSLGTGLSDTQYF.

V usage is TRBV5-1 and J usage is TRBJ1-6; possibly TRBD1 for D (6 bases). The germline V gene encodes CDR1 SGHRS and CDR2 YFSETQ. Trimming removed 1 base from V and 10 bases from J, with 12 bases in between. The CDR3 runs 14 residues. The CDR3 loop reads CASSLPPQGSPLHF. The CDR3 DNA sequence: TGCGCCAGCAGCTTGCCCCCACAGGGCTCACCCCTCCACTTT.

CDR3 DNA sequence: TGTGCCAGCAGTTCATCGGGGGGCCCCAGTACCTACGAGCAGTACTTC. Its translation is CASSSSGGPSTYEQYF. The J gene is TRBJ2-7, the V gene TRBV28, with D perhaps TRBD2 (7 bases). The CDR3 has 16 amino acids. V lost 4 bases and J 2 bases, leaving 18 bases between the germline ends. The germline CDR1 and CDR2 sequences are MDHEN and SYDVKM.

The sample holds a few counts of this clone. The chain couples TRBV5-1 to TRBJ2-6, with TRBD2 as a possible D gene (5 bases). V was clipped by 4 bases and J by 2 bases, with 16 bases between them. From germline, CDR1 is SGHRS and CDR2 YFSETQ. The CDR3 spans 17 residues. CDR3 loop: CASSRGRASAGANVLTF. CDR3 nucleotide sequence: TGCGCCAGCAGCCGGGGTCGGGCCTCCGCTGGGGCCAACGTCCTGACTTTC.

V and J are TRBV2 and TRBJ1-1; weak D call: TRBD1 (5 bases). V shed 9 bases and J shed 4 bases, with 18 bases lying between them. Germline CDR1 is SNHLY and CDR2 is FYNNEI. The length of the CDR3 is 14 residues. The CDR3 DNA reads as TGTGCCAGACAGACAGAACATACACTCACTGAAGCTTTCTTT. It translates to CARQTEHTLTEAFF.

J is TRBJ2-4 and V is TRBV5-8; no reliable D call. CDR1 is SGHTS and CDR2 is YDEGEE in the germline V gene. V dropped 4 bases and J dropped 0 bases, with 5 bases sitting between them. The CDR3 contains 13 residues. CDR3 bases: TGTGCCAGCAGCATATTAGCCAAAAACATTCAGTACTTC. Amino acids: CASSILAKNIQYF.

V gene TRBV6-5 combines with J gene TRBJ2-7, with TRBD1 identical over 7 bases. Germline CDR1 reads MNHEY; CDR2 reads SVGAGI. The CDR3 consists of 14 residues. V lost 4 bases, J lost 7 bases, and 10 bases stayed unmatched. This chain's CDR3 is CASSSTGTSGEQYF. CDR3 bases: TGTGCCAGCAGTTCGACAGGGACCTCCGGGGAGCAGTACTTC.

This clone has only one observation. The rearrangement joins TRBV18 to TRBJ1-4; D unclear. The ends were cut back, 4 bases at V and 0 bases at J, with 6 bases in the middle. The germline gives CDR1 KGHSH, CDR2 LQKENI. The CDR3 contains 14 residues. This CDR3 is CASSRGTTNEKLFF. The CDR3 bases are TGTGCCAGCTCACGAGGCACAACTAATGAAAAACTGTTTTTT.

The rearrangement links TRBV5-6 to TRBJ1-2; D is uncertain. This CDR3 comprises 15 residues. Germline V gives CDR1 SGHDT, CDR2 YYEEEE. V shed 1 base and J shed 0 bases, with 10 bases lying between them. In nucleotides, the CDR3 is TGTGCCAGCAGCTTGTTACAGTTAGCTAACTATGGCTACACCTTC. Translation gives CASSLLQLANYGYTF. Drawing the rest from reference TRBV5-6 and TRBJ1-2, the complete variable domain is DAGVTQSPTHLIKTRGQQVTLRCSPKSGHDTVSWYQQALGQGPQFIFQYYEEEERQRGNFPDRFSGHQFPNYSSELNVNALLLGDSALYLCASSLLQLANYGYTFGSGTRLTVV.

The CDR3 nucleotides read TGTGCCAGCAGCAAAGACGGCCACCGCAAACCCGGACAGGGAGGATCTGGGGCCAACGTCCTGACTTTC. This translates into CASSKDGHRKPGQGGSGANVLTF. The rearrangement uses TRBV21-1 and TRBJ2-6; the D segment call TRBD1 is taken from the table without a DNA check. TRBV21-1 constitutes a pseudogene. The CDR3 totals 23 residues.

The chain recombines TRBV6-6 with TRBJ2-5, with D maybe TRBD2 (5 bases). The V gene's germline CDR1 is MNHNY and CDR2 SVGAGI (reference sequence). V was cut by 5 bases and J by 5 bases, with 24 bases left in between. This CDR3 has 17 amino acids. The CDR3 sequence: CASSRRLNPRVGETQYF. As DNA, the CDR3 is TGTGCCAGCAGTCGACGACTAAACCCTAGGGTTGGGGAGACCCAGTACTTC.

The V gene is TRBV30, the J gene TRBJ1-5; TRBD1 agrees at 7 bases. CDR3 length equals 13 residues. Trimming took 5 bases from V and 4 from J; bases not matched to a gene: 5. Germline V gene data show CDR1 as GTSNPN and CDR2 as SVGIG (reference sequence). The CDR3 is CAWAGGVNQPQHF. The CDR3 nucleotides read TGTGCCTGGGCAGGGGGAGTGAATCAGCCCCAGCATTTT.

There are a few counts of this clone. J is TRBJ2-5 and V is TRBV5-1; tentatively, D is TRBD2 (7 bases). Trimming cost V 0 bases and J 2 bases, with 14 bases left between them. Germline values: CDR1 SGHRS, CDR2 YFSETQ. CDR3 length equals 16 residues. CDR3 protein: CASSLGGGTNQETQYF. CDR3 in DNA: TGCGCCAGCAGCTTGGGGGGAGGGACAAATCAAGAGACCCAGTACTTC.

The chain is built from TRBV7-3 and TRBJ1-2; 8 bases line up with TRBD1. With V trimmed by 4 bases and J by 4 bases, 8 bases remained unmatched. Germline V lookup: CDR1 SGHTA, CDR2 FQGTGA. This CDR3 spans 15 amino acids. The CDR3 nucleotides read TGTGCCAGCAGCTCCGGACAGGGTCGGGCCTATGGCTACACCTTC. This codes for CASSSGQGRAYGYTF.

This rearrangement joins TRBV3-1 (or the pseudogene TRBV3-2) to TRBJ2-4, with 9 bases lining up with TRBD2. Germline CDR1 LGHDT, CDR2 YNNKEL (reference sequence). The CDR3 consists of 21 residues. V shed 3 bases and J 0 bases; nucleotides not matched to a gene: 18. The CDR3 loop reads CASSQGAGTSLPHLAKNIQYF. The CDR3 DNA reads TGTGCCAGCAGCCAGGGTGCTGGGACTAGCCTCCCCCACCTAGCCAAAAACATTCAGTACTTC.

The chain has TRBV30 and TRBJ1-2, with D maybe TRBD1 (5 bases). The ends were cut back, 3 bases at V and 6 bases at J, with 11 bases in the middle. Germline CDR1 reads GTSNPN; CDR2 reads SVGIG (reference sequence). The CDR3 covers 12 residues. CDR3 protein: CAWRRQLHGYTF. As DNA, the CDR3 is TGTGCCTGGAGAAGACAGCTACATGGCTACACCTTC.

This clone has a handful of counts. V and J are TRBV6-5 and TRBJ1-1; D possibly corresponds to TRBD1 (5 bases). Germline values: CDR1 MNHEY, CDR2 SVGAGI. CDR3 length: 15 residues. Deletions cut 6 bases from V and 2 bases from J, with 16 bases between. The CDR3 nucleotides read TGTGCCAGCAGCCGAGGACATCTTCTCAACACTGAAGCTTTCTTT. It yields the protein CASSRGHLLNTEAFF.

The CDR3, as DNA: TGTGCCAGCAGCCAGGATACCTGGAGCGGCTCTGGAAACACCATATATTTT. Protein: CASSQDTWSGSGNTIYF. The chain uses TRBV4-2 and TRBJ1-3, with unresolved D. The CDR3 is 17 amino acids. CDR1 is LGHNA, CDR2 YNFKEQ, per germline. V was pared by 3 bases and J by 0 bases, with 15 bases between.

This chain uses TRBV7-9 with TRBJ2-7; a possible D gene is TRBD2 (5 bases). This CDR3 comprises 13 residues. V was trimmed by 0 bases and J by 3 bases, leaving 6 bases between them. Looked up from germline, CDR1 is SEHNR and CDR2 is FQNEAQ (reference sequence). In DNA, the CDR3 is TGTGCCAGCAGCTTAGCTAGCGTCTACGAGCAGTACTTC. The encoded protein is CASSLASVYEQYF.

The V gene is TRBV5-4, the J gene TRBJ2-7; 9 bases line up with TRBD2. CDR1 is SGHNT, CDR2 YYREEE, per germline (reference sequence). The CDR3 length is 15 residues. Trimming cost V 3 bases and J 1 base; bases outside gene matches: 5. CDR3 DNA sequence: TGTGCCAGCAGCTCCCCTAGCGGGGATTCCTACGAGCAGTACTTC. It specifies CASSSPSGDSYEQYF.

The CDR3 sequence: CASSLTPGFEQFF. CDR3 DNA sequence: TGTGCCAGCAGCTTAACCCCAGGATTTGAGCAGTTCTTC. The chain couples TRBV7-2 to TRBJ2-1; D is uncertain. The CDR3 extends over 13 amino acids. Trimming stripped 2 bases from V and 9 bases from J, with 11 bases between. Germline V gene data show CDR1 as SGHTA and CDR2 as FQGNSA.

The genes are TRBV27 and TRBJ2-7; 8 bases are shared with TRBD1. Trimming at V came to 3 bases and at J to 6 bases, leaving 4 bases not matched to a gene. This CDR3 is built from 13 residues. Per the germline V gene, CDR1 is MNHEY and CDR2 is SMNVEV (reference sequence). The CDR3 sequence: CASSFLQGGEQYF. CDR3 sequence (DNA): TGTGCCAGCAGTTTCTTACAGGGGGGCGAGCAGTACTTC.

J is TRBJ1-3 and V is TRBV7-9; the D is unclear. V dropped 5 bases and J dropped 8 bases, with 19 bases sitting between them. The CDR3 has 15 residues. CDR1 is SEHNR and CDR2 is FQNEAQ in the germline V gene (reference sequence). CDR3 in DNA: TGTGCCAGCAGCCCAGCTCGGGGAATCGGTTACACCATATATTTT. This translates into CASSPARGIGYTIYF.

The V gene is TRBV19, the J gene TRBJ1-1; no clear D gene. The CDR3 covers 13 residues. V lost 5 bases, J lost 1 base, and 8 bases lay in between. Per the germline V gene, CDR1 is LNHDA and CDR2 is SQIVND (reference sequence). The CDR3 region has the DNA TGTGCCAGTAGTCGGGTGACGAACACTGAAGCTTTCTTT. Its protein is CASSRVTNTEAFF.

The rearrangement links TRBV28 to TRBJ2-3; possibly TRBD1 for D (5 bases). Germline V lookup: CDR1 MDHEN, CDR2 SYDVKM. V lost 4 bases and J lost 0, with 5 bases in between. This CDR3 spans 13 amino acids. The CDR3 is CASSSGSTDTQYF. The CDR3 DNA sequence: TGTGCCAGCAGTTCAGGGAGCACAGATACGCAGTATTTT. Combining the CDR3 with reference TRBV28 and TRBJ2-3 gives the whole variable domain DVKVTQSSRYLVKRTGEKVFLECVQDMDHENMFWYRQDPGLGLRLIYFSYDVKMKEKGDIPEGYSVSREKKERFSLILESASTNQTSMYLCASSSGSTDTQYFGPGTRLTVL.

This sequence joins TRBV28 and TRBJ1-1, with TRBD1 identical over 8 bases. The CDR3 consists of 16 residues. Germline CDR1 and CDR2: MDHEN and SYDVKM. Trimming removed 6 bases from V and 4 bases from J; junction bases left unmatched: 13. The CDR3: CASSTHRDRPGTEAFF. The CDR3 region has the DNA TGTGCCAGCAGCACCCATCGGGACAGGCCGGGCACTGAAGCTTTCTTT.

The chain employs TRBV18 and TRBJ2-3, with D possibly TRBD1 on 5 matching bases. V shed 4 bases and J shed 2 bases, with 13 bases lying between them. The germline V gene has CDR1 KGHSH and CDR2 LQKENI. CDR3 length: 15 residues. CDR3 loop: CASSQSTRVTDTQYF. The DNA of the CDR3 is TGTGCCAGCTCACAAAGTACCAGGGTCACAGATACGCAGTATTTT.

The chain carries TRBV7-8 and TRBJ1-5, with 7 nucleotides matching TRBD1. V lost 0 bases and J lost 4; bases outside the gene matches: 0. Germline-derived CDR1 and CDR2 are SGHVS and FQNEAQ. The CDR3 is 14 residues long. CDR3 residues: CASSLADRNQPQHF. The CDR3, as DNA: TGTGCCAGCAGCTTAGCGGACAGGAATCAGCCCCAGCATTTT.

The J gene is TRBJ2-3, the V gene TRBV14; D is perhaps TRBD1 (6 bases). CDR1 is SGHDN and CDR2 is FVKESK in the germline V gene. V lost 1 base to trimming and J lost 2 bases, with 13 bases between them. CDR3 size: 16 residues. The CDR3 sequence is CASSQAHRANTDTQYF. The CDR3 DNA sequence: TGTGCCAGCAGCCAAGCTCACAGGGCGAACACAGATACGCAGTATTTT.